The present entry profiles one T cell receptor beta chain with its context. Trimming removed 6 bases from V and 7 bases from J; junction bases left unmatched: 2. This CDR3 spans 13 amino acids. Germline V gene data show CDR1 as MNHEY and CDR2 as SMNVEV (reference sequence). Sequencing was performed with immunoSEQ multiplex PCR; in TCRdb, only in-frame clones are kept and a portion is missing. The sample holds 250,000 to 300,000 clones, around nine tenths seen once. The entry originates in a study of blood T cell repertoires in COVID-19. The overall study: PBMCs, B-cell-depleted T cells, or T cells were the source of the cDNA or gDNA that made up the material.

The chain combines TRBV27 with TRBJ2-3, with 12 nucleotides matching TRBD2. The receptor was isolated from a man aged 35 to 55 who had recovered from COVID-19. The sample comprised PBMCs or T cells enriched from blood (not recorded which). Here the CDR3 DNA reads TGTGCCAGCAGGACTAGCGGGAGAAATACGCAGTATTTT. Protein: CASRTSGRNTQYF.